This T cell receptor beta chain derives from a study of T cell responses to AZD1222 COVID-19 vaccine. Regarding the study as a whole: Donor demographics were predominantly white British with a female majority; clonal diversity may be underestimated.

About this clone itself: The antigen is unknown.

The CDR3 has 16 amino acids. Trimming took 0 bases from V and 5 from J; bases not matched to a gene: 6. In germline, CDR1 is SGHNT, CDR2 YYREEE (reference sequence). Profiled with immunoSEQ multiplex PCR; TCRdb holds only in-frame clones, not every one. The table has about 260,000 clones, just over 90% seen once; the top ten hold roughly 0.5%. The sequenced sample was peripheral blood, obtained on day 0 of AZD1222 vaccination. The V call is TRBV5-4, the J call TRBJ2-2; 8 bases map to TRBD2. The clonotype originates from an adult in good health. The CDR3 DNA is TGTGCCAGCAGCTTGGCTACTAGCGGAGGTACCGGGGAGCTGTTTTTT. Translation: CASSLATSGGTGELFF.